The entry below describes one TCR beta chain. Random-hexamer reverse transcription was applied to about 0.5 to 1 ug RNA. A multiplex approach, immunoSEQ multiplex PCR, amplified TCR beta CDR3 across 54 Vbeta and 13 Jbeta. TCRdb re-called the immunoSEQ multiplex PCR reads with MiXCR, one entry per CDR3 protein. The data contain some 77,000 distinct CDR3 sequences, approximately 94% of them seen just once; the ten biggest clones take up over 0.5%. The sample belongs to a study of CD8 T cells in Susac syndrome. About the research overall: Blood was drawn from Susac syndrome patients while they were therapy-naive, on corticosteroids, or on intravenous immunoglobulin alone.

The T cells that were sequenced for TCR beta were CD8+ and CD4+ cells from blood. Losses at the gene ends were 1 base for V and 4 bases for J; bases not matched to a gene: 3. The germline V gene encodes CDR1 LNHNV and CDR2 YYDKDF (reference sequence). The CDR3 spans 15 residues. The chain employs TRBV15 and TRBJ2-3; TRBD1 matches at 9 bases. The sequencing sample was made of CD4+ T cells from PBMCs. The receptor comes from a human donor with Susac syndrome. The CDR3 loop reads CATSRGGTGSDTQYF. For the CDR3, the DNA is TGTGCCACCAGCAGAGGGGGGACAGGGTCAGATACGCAGTATTTT.